This T cell receptor (beta chain) was captured in a study of PD-L1 blockade in urothelial cancer. For the study at large: Patients' histories included 0 to 3 prior chemotherapy regimens. Blood analysis occurred 3 weeks (second dose) and 6 weeks after treatment start. Median T cell yield per blood sample was more than 120,000 cells. Whole-study findings and limits: Patients with below-median pretreatment blood clonality survived longer.

Germline V gene sequence: CDR1 LGHNT, CDR2 FRNRAP. CDR3 length: 17 amino acids. V trimming: 0 bases; J trimming: 8 bases; junction bases outside the gene matches: 12. About this clone: Antigen specificity is unknown.

Time point here: pretreatment peripheral blood. Method: immunoSEQ multiplex PCR; TCRdb's copy keeps in-frame clones and lacks some. In the table there are around 43,000 clones, around nine tenths of which are singletons. Here the sequenced sample was PBMCs, taken around atezolizumab (anti-PD-L1) treatment. The chain employs TRBV12-5 and TRBJ1-5, with 8 nucleotides matching TRBD1. This receptor was taken from a donor aged 40 or older with urothelial cancer. Here the CDR3 reads CASGLVSPGGPVKPQHF. The CDR3 DNA is TGTGCTAGTGGTTTGGTATCTCCAGGGGGCCCGGTGAAGCCCCAGCATTTT.